This T cell receptor beta chain was sequenced for a study of OX40 agonist ivuxolimab in advanced cancers. Study-level information: The study enrolled dose-escalation patients with hepatocellular carcinoma, melanoma, renal cell or head and neck cancer.

Notes on the study in general: The authors also found low normalized T-cell clonal expansion in some nonresponders. Expanded peripheral T-cell antigen specificity went undetermined. Among the lowest peripheral clonal expansion occurred in 0.1-3.0 mg/kg partial responders.

Clones were read by immunoSEQ multiplex PCR, and TCRdb kept only the in-frame ones, dropping some. Of fewer than 50,000 clones listed, approximately 78% are singletons. On this clone itself: What it binds is not known.

The CDR3 consists of 13 residues. Deletions cut 3 bases from V and 8 bases from J, with 12 bases between. CDR1 MNHNS and CDR2 SASEGT come from the germline V gene. The sequencing here drew on CD4+ or CD8+ T cells sorted from blood, taken in a trial of the OX40 agonist ivuxolimab. V usage is TRBV6-1 and J usage is TRBJ2-3, with D perhaps TRBD1 or TRBD2 (5 bases each). The sequence was obtained from an adult with an advanced solid tumor such as melanoma, head and neck, liver or kidney cancer. CDR3 DNA: TGTGCCAGCAGTGACGACTCAGGGAGTACGCAGTATTTT. This translates into CASSDDSGSTQYF.